This T cell receptor beta chain was recovered during a study of cytotoxic CD8 clonotypes in ibrutinib-treated CLL. About the research overall: Response material was collected after a median 12 months of treatment, range 6 to 36. Overall study results and limits: At progression, clonality fell back toward baseline after rising at ibrutinib response.

V was trimmed by 2 bases and J by 7 bases, leaving 17 bases between them. The CDR3 length is 15 residues. From germline, CDR1 is MNHNY and CDR2 SVGAGI (reference sequence). Assay: immunoSEQ multiplex PCR; the TCRdb copy retains only in-frame clones and omits some. The table includes roughly 220,000 clones, roughly 79% detected once. As to this clone: The antigen is not known.

The clonotype originates from a human donor with chronic lymphocytic leukemia. The chain carries TRBV6-6 and TRBJ1-2; D might be TRBD1 (6 bases). Material: PBMCs, obtained after 12 months of ibrutinib treatment. The CDR3 here is CASSYVGGGRSGYTF. CDR3 DNA sequence: TGTGCCAGCAGTTACGTGGGAGGGGGAAGGTCTGGCTACACCTTC.